These 8 T cell receptor beta chains came from one sample sequenced in a study of T cell responses to AZD1222 COVID-19 vaccine. Measured with immunoSEQ multiplex PCR; TCRdb has only the in-frame clones, and not every one. The data show some 200,000 clones, 90% to 95% seen once. This specimen consisted of peripheral blood, obtained 28 days after the second AZD1222 dose. All receptors come from an adult who received the AZD1222 COVID-19 vaccine.

This chain joins TRBV7-2 and TRBJ2-7, with 7 bases matching TRBD1. Germline V gene sequence: CDR1 SGHTA, CDR2 FQGNSA. V gave up 4 bases and J gave up 5 bases; unmatched junction bases: 8. The CDR3 runs 14 residues. The DNA of the CDR3 is TGTGCCAGCAGCTCCACCCGACAGGGCCACGAGCAGTACTTC. As protein: CASSSTRQGHEQYF.

This clone was seen once. CDR3 residues: CAIRRTVNNEQFF. In nucleotides, the CDR3 is TGTGCCATACGACGGACAGTCAACAATGAGCAGTTCTTC. The chain carries TRBV10-3 and TRBJ2-1; tentative D call: TRBD1 (6 bases). The ends were cut back, 9 bases at V and 5 bases at J, with 14 bases in the middle. The CDR3 covers 13 residues. Germline V gives CDR1 ENHRY, CDR2 SYGVKD.

The chain links TRBV27 to TRBJ1-2, with 8 positions matching TRBD1. The CDR3 has 13 residues. CDR1 is MNHEY and CDR2 is SMNVEV in the germline V gene (reference sequence). The V segment lost 5 bases and the J segment 4 bases; nucleotides outside the gene matches: 3. CDR3 coding DNA: TGTGCCAGCAGTCCCGGGACAGGCTATGGCTACACCTTC. This codes for CASSPGTGYGYTF.

This clone appeared once. This chain connects TRBV6-5 to TRBJ1-4, with D hard to call. Trimming pared 0 bases from V and 10 bases from J, leaving 9 bases between. The CDR3 runs 13 residues. In germline, CDR1 is MNHEY, CDR2 SVGAGI. The CDR3 region is CASSYSTARKLFF. As DNA, the CDR3 is TGTGCCAGCAGTTACTCAACAGCTAGAAAACTGTTTTTT.

The rearrangement joins TRBV27 to TRBJ2-7; a weak D match, TRBD1 (6 bases). The germline gives CDR1 MNHEY, CDR2 SMNVEV (reference sequence). With 3 bases removed from V and 6 bases from J, the gap between germline ends came to 12 bases. The CDR3 is 13 amino acids. CDR3 sequence reads: CASSFMAGVEQYF. The DNA for the CDR3 is TGTGCCAGCAGTTTCATGGCAGGGGTCGAGCAGTACTTC.

V is TRBV28 and J is TRBJ1-1, with TRBD1 identical over 8 bases. CDR3 length: 16 amino acids. In germline, CDR1 is MDHEN, CDR2 SYDVKM. V trimming: 6 bases; J trimming: 2 bases; junction bases outside the gene matches: 11. In DNA form, the CDR3 reads TGTGCCAGCAGAATATCCGGACAGGGACTAAACACTGAAGCTTTCTTT. This codes for CASRISGQGLNTEAFF.

The rearrangement uses TRBV29-1 and TRBJ2-7, with a possible D match to TRBD2 (5 bases). V was trimmed by 5 bases and J by 6 bases, leaving 17 bases between them. Germline V gene data show CDR1 as SQVTM and CDR2 as ANQGSEA. The CDR3 loop spans 13 amino acids. CDR3 loop: CSVLTGSLLEQYF. The CDR3 region has the DNA TGCAGCGTTCTAACGGGGTCGCTGCTCGAGCAGTACTTC.

This sequence joins TRBV5-1 and TRBJ1-1; D is undetermined. V was shortened by 5 bases and J by 4 bases, with 12 bases between the two germline ends. There are 13 residues in the CDR3. Germline CDR1 and CDR2: SGHRS and YFSETQ. CDR3: CASSPAAGTEAFF. CDR3 coding DNA: TGCGCCAGCAGTCCGGCGGCGGGCACTGAAGCTTTCTTT. The full variable domain, with the rest looked up from reference TRBV5-1 and TRBJ1-1, is KAGVTQTPRYLIKTRGQQVTLSCSPISGHRSVSWYQQTPGQGLQFLFEYFSETQRNKGNFPGRFSGRQFSNSRSEMNVSTLELGDSALYLCASSPAAGTEAFFGQGTRLTVV.